This is a list of T cell receptor beta chains from one sample in a study of beta chain features in type 1 diabetes. The assay was immunoSEQ multiplex PCR, and TCRdb's table has in-frame clones only and misses some. The sample consists of some 400,000 clones, about 16% of them appearing once. The sample taken for sequencing was naive CD4+ T cells from blood. The receptors shown here come from a woman between 18 and 29 years old in good health. Each CDR3 is given with its conserved first and last residue. D genes are given only for firm matches. Clone sizes are given selectively: once, few, many, or a class where the clone is expanded.

TGTGCCAGCAGCTTGGGACAGGGAACTGAAGCTTTCTTT	CASSLGQGTEAFF	TRBV7-9	TRBJ1-1	TRBD1	few
TGCAGCGTTGATGGCCGCAAAAACAATGAGCAGTTCTTC	CSVDGRKNNEQFF	TRBV29-1	TRBJ2-1	-	-
TGTGCCAGCAGACAAACAGGGGGCCGACAACTCGAGCAGTACTTC	CASRQTGGRQLEQYF	TRBV7-2	TRBJ2-7	TRBD1	-
TGTGCCAGCAGCCCTAGTTCCTACGAGCAGTACTTC	CASSPSSYEQYF	TRBV2	TRBJ2-7	-	-
TGTGCCAGCTCACCACGGGACAGGACCTCTGGGGCCAACGTCCTGACTTTC	CASSPRDRTSGANVLTF	TRBV18	TRBJ2-6	TRBD1	few
TGTGCCTGGAGGCCAACCTTACTTAACACTGAAGCTTTCTTT	CAWRPTLLNTEAFF	TRBV30	TRBJ1-1	-	-
TGTGCCAGCAGCTTCTCGGACACTGAAGCTTTCTTT	CASSFSDTEAFF	TRBV5-4	TRBJ1-1	-	few
TGTGCCAGCAGAGACTGGTCTAGCACAGATACGCAGTATTTT	CASRDWSSTDTQYF	TRBV6-5	TRBJ2-3	-	few
TGCAGCAAGGGGTGGCGGGAGAAGGGAACAGATACGCAGTATTTT	CSKGWREKGTDTQYF	TRBV29-1	TRBJ2-3	TRBD2	few
TGTGCCAGCAGCCCCCAGGCAGGGGTAAGGACAGATACGCAGTATTTT	CASSPQAGVRTDTQYF	TRBV13	TRBJ2-3	-	few
TGTGCCAGCAGCTCGACACAGGGATATGAGCAGTTCTTC	CASSSTQGYEQFF	TRBV11-2	TRBJ2-1	-	few
TGCAGCGTTATAGGACAGGGGAGCAATCAGCCCCAGCATTTT	CSVIGQGSNQPQHF	TRBV29-1	TRBJ1-5	TRBD1	few
TGTGCCAGCAGCCGCGGGCAGGCCGTAGACACTGAAGCTTTCTTT	CASSRGQAVDTEAFF	TRBV7-3	TRBJ1-1	-	few
TGTGCCAGCAGTTACATGGACAGGGCGGCCCAAGAGACCCAGTACTTC	CASSYMDRAAQETQYF	TRBV6-5	TRBJ2-5	TRBD1	-
TGTGCCTGGACCAATAGCGGGCGGGGGCGCACAGATACGCAGTATTTT	CAWTNSGRGRTDTQYF	TRBV30	TRBJ2-3	-	few
TGTGCCAGCAGCGTAGCTATGCAGGGCAGCACAGATACGCAGTATTTT	CASSVAMQGSTDTQYF	TRBV9	TRBJ2-3	-	-
TGTGCCACCAGCCCCCCTAGACAGGGACCTTGGGGAAACACCTTC	CATSPPRQGPWGNTF	TRBV15	TRBJ1-2	TRBD1	-
TGTGCCAGCAGCTTTAGGAGCAGGGCGGACGAGCAGTACTTC	CASSFRSRADEQYF	TRBV5-6	TRBJ2-7	-	few
TGTGCCAGCAGCTCCTATAGCAATCAGCCCCAGCATTTT	CASSSYSNQPQHF	TRBV5-6	TRBJ1-5	-	-
TGCAGCGTTCGGCGGCAGACGTCTACGAACACCGGGGAGCTGTTTTTT	CSVRRQTSTNTGELFF	TRBV29-1	TRBJ2-2	-	-
TGTGCCAGCTCACCAACGGGGGGCGGCTATGGCTACACCTTC	CASSPTGGGYGYTF	TRBV18	TRBJ1-2	-	-
TGTGCCTGGAGTGTTGAAGGAGTTCAGCCCCAGCATTTT	CAWSVEGVQPQHF	TRBV30	TRBJ1-5	-	few